A single sample is the source of the 21 T cell receptor beta chains below, sequenced in a study of human T cells and chemical hapten exposure. TCRdb re-derived calls from the RACE reads in MiXCR, one entry per CDR3 protein. The sample has approximately 57,000 distinct CDR3 sequences; 8% to 10% are singletons. Time point in this sample: pre-sensitization, week 0. Regarding treatment: therapeutic diphenylcyclopropenone sensitization with weekly scalp DPC. This specimen was whole blood, taken in connection with sensitization to the hapten diphenylcyclopropenone (DPC). The receptor source for this set is a man aged 40-50 years with alopecia areata. Some clones in this sample may be carry-over from other donors' samples.

The chain uses TRBV11-2 and TRBJ2-3; D is undetermined. V was pared by 2 bases and J by 2 bases, with 20 bases between. This CDR3 is built from 18 residues. Germline CDR1 is SGHAT and CDR2 is FQNNGV. Written as DNA, the CDR3 is TGTGCCAGCAGCTTACGGGCCCCAGGTTGGGGTGTCACAGATACGCAGTATTTT. Encoded protein: CASSLRAPGWGVTDTQYF.

The genes are TRBV20-1 and TRBJ2-1; the D is unclear. Per the germline V gene, CDR1 is DFQATT and CDR2 is SNEGSKA (reference sequence). The CDR3 contains 14 residues. V lost 5 bases and J lost 1, with 12 bases in between. The CDR3, as DNA: TGCAGTGCTCCTTTGACTGATTCCTACAATGAGCAGTTCTTC. Translation gives CSAPLTDSYNEQFF.

V and J are TRBV14 and TRBJ2-1, with unresolved D. Germline CDR1 SGHDN, CDR2 FVKESK. The ends were cut back, 4 bases at V and 6 bases at J, with 16 bases in the middle. The CDR3 has 15 residues. CDR3 nucleotides: TGTGCCAGCAGCCCGGACGTACTGCCAGCCAATGAGCAGTTCTTC. It yields the protein CASSPDVLPANEQFF.

This clonotype was observed many times. The chain uses TRBV3-1 and TRBJ2-6; TRBD2 is a possible D gene (5 bases). The CDR3 length is 16 residues. CDR1 and CDR2 from the germline V gene are LGHDT and YNNKEL (reference sequence). Between the trimmed V and J ends, which lost 0 bases and 1 base, there was a span of 7 bases. The CDR3 DNA reads as TGTGCCAGCAGCCAAGATCCGGGGTCTGGGGCCAACGTCCTGACTTTC. Translated, it gives CASSQDPGSGANVLTF.

This chain connects TRBV2 to TRBJ2-1, with D perhaps matching TRBD1 (5 bases). CDR3 length: 15 amino acids. Germline CDR1 and CDR2: SNHLY and FYNNEI. Trimming took 4 bases from V and 6 from J, leaving 16 bases between them. CDR3 nucleotides: TGTGCCAGCAGTGTAGGGGCCAGTTTATTCAATGAGCAGTTCTTC. Translation: CASSVGASLFNEQFF.

The rearrangement uses TRBV11-2 and TRBJ2-7, with TRBD1 matching 7 bases. Germline V gene lookup returns CDR1 SGHAT and CDR2 FQNNGV. The CDR3 consists of 15 residues. V lost 7 bases, J lost 4 bases, and 13 bases stayed unmatched. In DNA form, the CDR3 reads TGTGCCAGCAACCCCGGGACAGCCTCTTCGTACGAGCAGTACTTC. It translates to CASNPGTASSYEQYF.

There are a few counts of this clonotype. The J gene is TRBJ2-4, the V gene TRBV27; the match to TRBD1 covers 9 bases. The ends lost 10 bases at V and 0 bases at J; junction bases unmatched: 13. This CDR3 is 17 amino acids long. CDR1 is MNHEY, CDR2 SMNVEV, per germline (reference sequence). The CDR3 DNA follows: TGTGCCACCTTCACCCGGGACAGGGTAACAGCCAAAAACATTCAGTACTTC. Its protein is CATFTRDRVTAKNIQYF.

The chain has TRBV7-6 and TRBJ1-1, with a weak D call TRBD1 (6 bases). The germline V and J ends were trimmed by 4 bases and 7 bases, with 25 bases remaining between them. The CDR3 sequence is 17 residues long. The germline V gene encodes CDR1 SGHVS and CDR2 FNYEAQ. This CDR3 is CASSSPVETGAMVEAFF. For the CDR3, the DNA is TGTGCCAGCAGCTCTCCCGTGGAGACAGGCGCAATGGTTGAAGCTTTCTTT.

This clonotype was detected many times. This chain links TRBV12-3 or TRBV12-4 with TRBJ2-3; 12 bases align to TRBD1. J gave up 4 bases and V 3 bases, and 5 bases lay outside the gene matches. This CDR3 has 16 amino acids. The CDR3 DNA is TGTGCCAGCAGTTTCTTAGGGACAGGGGGCGCAGATACGCAGTATTTT. Protein product: CASSFLGTGGADTQYF.

This clonotype has only a few counts. V usage is TRBV4-1 and J usage is TRBJ2-1, with 7 bases fitting TRBD1. V was clipped by 1 base and J by 4 bases; unmatched bases: 4. The germline CDR1 and CDR2 sequences are MGHRA and YSYEKL. This CDR3 has 15 amino acids. CDR3 nucleotides: TGCGCCAGCAGCCAAGGAGGGACAGAATACAATGAGCAGTTCTTC. It encodes CASSQGGTEYNEQFF.

This clonotype was seen repeatedly, ten times or more. This chain connects TRBV15 to TRBJ2-2; 7 nucleotides align to TRBD2. Germline V gene data show CDR1 as LNHNV and CDR2 as YYDKDF (reference sequence). J was trimmed by 5 bases and V by 0 bases; bases with no gene match: 6. CDR3 length: 16 amino acids. In DNA, the CDR3 is TGTGCCACCAGCAGAGACCCGGGAGGCAGGACCGGGGAGCTGTTTTTT. Translation: CATSRDPGGRTGELFF.

This clonotype has only a few counts. The rearrangement joins TRBV24-1 to TRBJ2-3, with unresolved D. The germline gives CDR1 KGHDR, CDR2 SFDVKD. The CDR3 contains 11 residues. Trimming shortened V by 5 bases and J by 4 bases, and 3 bases separated the two germline ends. CDR3 region: CATSGSDTQYF. CDR3 in DNA: TGTGCCACCAGTGGTTCAGATACGCAGTATTTT.

In its sample, this clonotype was seen a few times. This chain joins TRBV7-9 and TRBJ1-4; D is undetermined. V was pared by 1 base and J by 8 bases, with 11 bases between. The CDR3 sequence is 14 residues long. CDR1 SEHNR and CDR2 FQNEAQ come from the germline V gene (reference sequence). In DNA, the CDR3 is TGTGCCAGCAGCTTAGTACAGTCGTGGGAAAAACTGTTTTTT. This sequence encodes CASSLVQSWEKLFF. The full variable domain, rest sourced from reference TRBV7-9 and TRBJ1-4, is DTGVSQNPRHKITKRGQNVTFRCDPISEHNRLYWYRQTLGQGPEFLTYFQNEAQLEKSRLLSDRFSAERPKGSFSTLEIQRTEQGDSAMYLCASSLVQSWEKLFFGSGTQLSVL.

This chain links TRBV20-1 with TRBJ1-1, with D unresolved. Trimming removed 1 base from V and 1 base from J, with 1 base in between. Looked up from germline, CDR1 is DFQATT and CDR2 is SNEGSKA (reference sequence). This CDR3 contains 11 residues. The CDR3: CSARANTEAFF. The CDR3 coding sequence is TGCAGTGCTAGAGCGAACACTGAAGCTTTCTTT.

This clonotype was detected only a few times. This chain uses TRBV7-9 with TRBJ2-3, with 10 bases fitting TRBD2. CDR3 length: 16 residues. The V and J ends lost 3 bases and 3 bases, in that order; junction bases with no gene match: 6. CDR1 is SEHNR, CDR2 FQNEAQ, per germline (reference sequence). The CDR3 spells CASSFLAGVRTDTQYF. CDR3 in DNA: TGTGCCAGCAGCTTCCTAGCGGGAGTTAGGACAGATACGCAGTATTTT.

V and J are TRBV7-2 and TRBJ2-5, with D perhaps being TRBD1 or TRBD2 (5 bases each). Germline V gene lookup returns CDR1 SGHTA and CDR2 FQGNSA. V was shortened by 1 base and J by 10 bases, with 16 bases between the two germline ends. This CDR3 spans 14 amino acids. In nucleotides, the CDR3 is TGTGCCAGCAGCTTAGGTAGTCAGGGCCGGGACCAGTACTTC. Translation gives CASSLGSQGRDQYF.

The CDR3 loop reads CASSSSPIPRTTGSNIQYF. The CDR3 DNA sequence: TGTGCCAGCAGTTCCTCTCCGATACCCAGGACAACGGGTTCGAACATTCAGTACTTC. The rearrangement links TRBV6-5 to TRBJ2-4, with D tentatively TRBD1 (5 bases). CDR1 is MNHEY and CDR2 is SVGAGI in the germline V gene. The CDR3 is 19 residues long. Between the trimmed V and J ends, which lost 4 bases and 7 bases, there was a span of 29 bases.

This clonotype was seen a handful of times. This chain uses TRBV19 with TRBJ1-2; unclear D gene. In germline, CDR1 is LNHDA, CDR2 SQIVND (reference sequence). V lost 2 bases and J 8 bases, leaving 9 bases between the germline ends. This CDR3 has 12 residues. Written as DNA, the CDR3 is TGTGCCAGTAGTATATTGGGCGGCGGCTACACCTTC. Translated: CASSILGGGYTF.

This clonotype was observed a few times. The chain uses TRBV20-1 and TRBJ1-3; D ambiguous. The length of the CDR3 is 11 residues. Germline CDR1 reads DFQATT; CDR2 reads SNEGSKA (reference sequence). V was trimmed by 1 base and J by 9 bases, leaving 7 bases between them. CDR3 nucleotide sequence: TGCAGTGCTAGAGTAGGAGGCACCATATATTTT. This translates into CSARVGGTIYF.

This clonotype showed up just a few times. The chain employs TRBV28 and TRBJ2-2, with TRBD1 identical over 8 bases. V lost 5 bases and J lost 4; bases outside the gene matches: 3. This CDR3 has 14 residues. CDR1 and CDR2 (germline): MDHEN, SYDVKM. CDR3 sequence (DNA): TGTGCCAGCAGTCGGACAGGGAGCACCGGGGAGCTGTTTTTT. This translates into CASSRTGSTGELFF.

This clonotype was seen a few times. The chain uses TRBV29-1 and TRBJ1-1; a possible D gene is TRBD1 (5 bases). Germline CDR1 is SQVTM and CDR2 is ANQGSEA. The CDR3 is made up of 13 amino acids. V shed 6 bases and J shed 2 bases, with 13 bases lying between them. Here the CDR3 DNA reads TGCAGCGTCGGGTTAGGGGTAAACACTGAAGCTTTCTTT. Translation gives CSVGLGVNTEAFF.